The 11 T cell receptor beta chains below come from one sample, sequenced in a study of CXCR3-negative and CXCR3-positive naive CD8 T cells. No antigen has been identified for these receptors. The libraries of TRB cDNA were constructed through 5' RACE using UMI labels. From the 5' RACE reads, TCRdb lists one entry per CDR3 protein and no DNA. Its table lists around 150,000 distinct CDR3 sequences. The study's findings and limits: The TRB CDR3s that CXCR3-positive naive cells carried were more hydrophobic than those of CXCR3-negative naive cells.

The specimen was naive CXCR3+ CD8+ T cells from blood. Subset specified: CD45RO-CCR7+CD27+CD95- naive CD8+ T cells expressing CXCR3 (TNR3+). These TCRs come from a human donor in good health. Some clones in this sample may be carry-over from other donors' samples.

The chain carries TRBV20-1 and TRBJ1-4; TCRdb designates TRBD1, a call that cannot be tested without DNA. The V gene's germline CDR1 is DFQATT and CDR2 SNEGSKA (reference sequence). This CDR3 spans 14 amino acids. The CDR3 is CSAPLQGIGEKLFF.

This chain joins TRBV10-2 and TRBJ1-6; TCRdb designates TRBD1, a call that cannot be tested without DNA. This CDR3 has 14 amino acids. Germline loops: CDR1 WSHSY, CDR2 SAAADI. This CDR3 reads CASSEAGDNSPLHF.

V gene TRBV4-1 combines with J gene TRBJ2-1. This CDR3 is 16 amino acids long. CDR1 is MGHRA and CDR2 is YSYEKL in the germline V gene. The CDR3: CASSLTRSFTDNEQFF.

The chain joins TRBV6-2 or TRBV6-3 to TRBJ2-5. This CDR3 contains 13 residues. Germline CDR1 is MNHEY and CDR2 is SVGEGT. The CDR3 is CASSYSPQETQYF.

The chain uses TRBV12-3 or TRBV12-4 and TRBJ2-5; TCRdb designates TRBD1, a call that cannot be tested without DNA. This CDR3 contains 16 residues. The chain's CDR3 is CASRPGTGGDGETQYF.

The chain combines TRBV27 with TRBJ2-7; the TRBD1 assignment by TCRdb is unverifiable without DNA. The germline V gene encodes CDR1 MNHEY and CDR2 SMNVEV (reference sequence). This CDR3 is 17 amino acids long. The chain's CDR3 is CASSAGPGQLNSYEQYF.

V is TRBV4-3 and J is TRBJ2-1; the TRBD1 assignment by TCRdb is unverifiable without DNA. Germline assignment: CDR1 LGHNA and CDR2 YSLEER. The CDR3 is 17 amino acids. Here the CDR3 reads CASSFHQGDRGLNEQFF.

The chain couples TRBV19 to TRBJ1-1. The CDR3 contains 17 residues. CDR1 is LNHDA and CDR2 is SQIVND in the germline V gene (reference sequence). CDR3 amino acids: CASSIDLGIGMNTEAFF.

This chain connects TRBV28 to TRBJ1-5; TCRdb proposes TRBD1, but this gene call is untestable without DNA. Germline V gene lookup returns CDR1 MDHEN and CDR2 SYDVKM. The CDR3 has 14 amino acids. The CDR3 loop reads CASNRDSGEQPQHF. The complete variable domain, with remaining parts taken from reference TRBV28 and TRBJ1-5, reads DVKVTQSSRYLVKRTGEKVFLECVQDMDHENMFWYRQDPGLGLRLIYFSYDVKMKEKGDIPEGYSVSREKKERFSLILESASTNQTSMYLCASNRDSGEQPQHFGDGTRLSIL.

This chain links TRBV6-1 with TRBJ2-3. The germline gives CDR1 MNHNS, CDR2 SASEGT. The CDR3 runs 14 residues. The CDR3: CASSEWPTTDTQYF.

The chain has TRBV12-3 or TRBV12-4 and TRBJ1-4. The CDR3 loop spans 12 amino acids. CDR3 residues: CASRLGIEKLFF.